Sequencing of this T cell receptor beta chain was carried out in a study of blood T cell repertoires in COVID-19. Study-wide context: PBMCs, B-cell-depleted T cells, or T cells were the source of the cDNA or gDNA that made up the material.

The assay was immunoSEQ multiplex PCR, and TCRdb's table has in-frame clones only and misses some. The repertoire holds around 430,000 clones, with 85% to 90% as singletons. The CDR3 has 15 residues. Trimming shortened V by 1 base and J by 5 bases, and 12 bases separated the two germline ends. CDR1 is SGHRS and CDR2 is YFSETQ in the germline V gene. Recovered Cohort 3 donors showed two negative PCRs, clearance, or symptom resolution. The chain is built from TRBV5-1 and TRBJ2-2, with D tentatively TRBD2 (5 bases). Specimen: PBMCs or T cells enriched from blood (not recorded which). The receptor's source is a woman aged 45-60 years who had recovered from COVID-19. This CDR3 reads CASSLRRGSTGELFF. For the CDR3, the DNA is TGCGCCAGCAGCTTGCGACGGGGTTCAACCGGGGAGCTGTTTTTT. The full variable domain, in which reference TRBV5-1 and TRBJ2-2 provide the parts outside the CDR3, is KAGVTQTPRYLIKTRGQQVTLSCSPISGHRSVSWYQQTPGQGLQFLFEYFSETQRNKGNFPGRFSGRQFSNSRSEMNVSTLELGDSALYLCASSLRRGSTGELFFGEGSRLTVL.